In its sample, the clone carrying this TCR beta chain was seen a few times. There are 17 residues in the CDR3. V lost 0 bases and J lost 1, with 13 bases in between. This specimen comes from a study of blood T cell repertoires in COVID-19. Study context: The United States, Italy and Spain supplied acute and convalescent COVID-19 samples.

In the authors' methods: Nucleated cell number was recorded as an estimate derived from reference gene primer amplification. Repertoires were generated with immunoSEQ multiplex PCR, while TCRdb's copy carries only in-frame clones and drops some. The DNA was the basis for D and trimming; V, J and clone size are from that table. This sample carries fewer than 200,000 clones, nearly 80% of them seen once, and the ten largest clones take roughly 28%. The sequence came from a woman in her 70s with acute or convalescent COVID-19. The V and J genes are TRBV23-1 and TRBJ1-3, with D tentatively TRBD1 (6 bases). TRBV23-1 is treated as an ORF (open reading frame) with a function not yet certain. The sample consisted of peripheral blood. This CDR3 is CASSQSVQQGSGNTIYF. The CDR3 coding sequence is TGCGCCAGCAGTCAATCTGTCCAACAGGGTTCTGGAAACACCATATATTTT.